Detailed here is one TCR beta chain. The antigen is unknown. These data are taken from a study of T cell repertoires in cytomegalovirus infection. For the study at large: CMV infection together with matching HLA type was indicated by public TCR beta signatures. Overall study results and limits: Of the TCR beta families, the public ones yielded a cumulative frequency that identified carriers of CMV plus the relevant HLA. There were HLA-C-restricted CMV-specific TCR beta clonotypes dominating the ex vivo response.

Trimming stripped 1 base from V and 7 bases from J, with 18 bases between. Germline V CDR1 and CDR2: SGHKS, YYEKEE (reference sequence). The CDR3 spans 16 residues. Each CDR3 protein is one row after TCRdb ran MiXCR on the reads. The table lists about 890,000 distinct CDR3 sequences, about 33% of them singletons. This chain links TRBV5-5 with TRBJ1-3, with a weak D call TRBD1 (5 bases). The sequencing here drew on cultured CD8+ T cells from PBMCs, taken from culture after CMV antigen stimulation. This receptor was obtained from a human donor in good health (CMV status not recorded). Some clones in this sample may be carry-over from other donors' samples. CDR3 sequence: CASSLPQTREWNTIYF. For the CDR3, the DNA is TGTGCCAGCAGCTTGCCACAAACCAGGGAGTGGAACACCATATATTTT.